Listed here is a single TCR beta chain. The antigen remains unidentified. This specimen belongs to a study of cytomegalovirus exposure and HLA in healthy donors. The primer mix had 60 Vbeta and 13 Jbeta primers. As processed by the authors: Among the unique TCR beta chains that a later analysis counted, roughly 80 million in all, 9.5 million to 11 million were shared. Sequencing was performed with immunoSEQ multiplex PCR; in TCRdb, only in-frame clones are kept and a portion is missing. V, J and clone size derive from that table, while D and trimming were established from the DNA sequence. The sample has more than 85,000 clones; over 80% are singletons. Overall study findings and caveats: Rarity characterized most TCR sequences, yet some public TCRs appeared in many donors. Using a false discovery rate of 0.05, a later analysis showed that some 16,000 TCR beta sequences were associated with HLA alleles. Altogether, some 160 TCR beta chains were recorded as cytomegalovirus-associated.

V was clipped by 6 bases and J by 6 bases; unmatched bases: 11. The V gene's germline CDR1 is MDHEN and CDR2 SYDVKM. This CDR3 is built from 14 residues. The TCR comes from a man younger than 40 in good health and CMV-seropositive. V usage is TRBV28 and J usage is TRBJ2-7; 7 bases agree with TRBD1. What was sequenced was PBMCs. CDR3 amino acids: CASRPTGTVSEQYF. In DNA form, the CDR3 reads TGTGCCAGCAGGCCCACCGGGACAGTATCCGAGCAGTACTTC.